Listed below are T cell receptor beta chains from one sample, sequenced in a study of T cell changes during pregnancy in multiple sclerosis. TCRdb keeps only in-frame clones here, not all; method: immunoSEQ multiplex PCR. The sample comprises fewer than 50,000 clones, about 89% of which are singletons, and approximately 0.62% rests with the top ten. Sequenced here: CD4+ T cells from peripheral blood mononuclear cells, sampled in the first trimester of pregnancy. These receptors originate from a female donor with multiple sclerosis, enrolled in a pregnancy study. Both conserved end residues are part of each CDR3. Fields, in order: CDR3 length, D gene, V gene, clone size, J gene, CDR3 protein, CDR3 DNA. A D gene is named only where the DNA matches it firmly. Clone size is stated in some rows and not others, as once, few, many or a class when expanded.

cdr3_length: 13
d_call: TRBD1
v_call: TRBV2
clone_size: .
j_call: TRBJ2-7
cdr3_aa: CASSEERGREQYF
cdr3_nt: TGTGCCAGCAGTGAAGAGAGGGGGCGGGAGCAGTACTTC

cdr3_length: 15
d_call: TRBD1
v_call: TRBV5-4
clone_size: .
j_call: TRBJ1-2
cdr3_aa: CASSFRQDRGDGYTF
cdr3_nt: TGTGCCAGCAGCTTTCGTCAGGACAGGGGAGATGGCTACACCTTC

cdr3_length: 17
d_call: TRBD2
v_call: TRBV5-1
clone_size: .
j_call: TRBJ2-3
cdr3_aa: CASSLASLGRLGDTQYF
cdr3_nt: TGCGCCAGCAGCTTGGCCAGCCTCGGGAGGCTGGGAGATACGCAGTATTTT

cdr3_length: 15
d_call: TRBD1
v_call: TRBV9
clone_size: .
j_call: TRBJ1-1
cdr3_aa: CASSVHAGGNTEAFF
cdr3_nt: TGTGCCAGCAGCGTACACGCAGGGGGAAACACTGAAGCTTTCTTT

cdr3_length: 15
d_call: .
v_call: TRBV13
clone_size: .
j_call: TRBJ2-3
cdr3_aa: CASSAGAGGTDTQYF
cdr3_nt: TGTGCCAGCAGTGCAGGTGCCGGGGGCACAGATACGCAGTATTTT

cdr3_length: 12
d_call: .
v_call: TRBV19
clone_size: once
j_call: TRBJ1-5
cdr3_aa: CASSIPYQPQHF
cdr3_nt: TGTGCCAGTAGTATACCCTATCAGCCCCAGCATTTT

cdr3_length: 13
d_call: .
v_call: TRBV11-3
clone_size: few
j_call: TRBJ2-5
cdr3_aa: CASSLTYQETQYF
cdr3_nt: TGTGCCAGCAGCTTGACATACCAAGAGACCCAGTACTTC

cdr3_length: 15
d_call: .
v_call: TRBV2
clone_size: .
j_call: TRBJ1-2
cdr3_aa: CASSGSRLGAYGYTF
cdr3_nt: TGTGCCAGCAGCGGTTCCCGGCTGGGGGCCTATGGCTACACCTTC

cdr3_length: 17
d_call: TRBD1
v_call: TRBV18
clone_size: .
j_call: TRBJ1-1
cdr3_aa: CASSPPRQGGKNTEAFF
cdr3_nt: TGTGCCAGCTCACCACCCCGACAGGGCGGTAAGAACACTGAAGCTTTCTTT

cdr3_length: 14
d_call: .
v_call: TRBV6-6
clone_size: .
j_call: TRBJ2-7
cdr3_aa: CASSYLGRHYEQYF
cdr3_nt: TGTGCCAGCAGTTACTTGGGGAGACACTACGAGCAGTACTTC

cdr3_length: 16
d_call: TRBD1
v_call: TRBV29-1
clone_size: once
j_call: TRBJ2-1
cdr3_aa: CSVEDLGSGGVNEQFF
cdr3_nt: TGCAGCGTTGAAGATCTTGGGTCAGGGGGCGTCAATGAGCAGTTCTTC

cdr3_length: 14
d_call: TRBD1
v_call: TRBV6-1
clone_size: .
j_call: TRBJ2-4
cdr3_aa: CASRGDRGNNIQYF
cdr3_nt: TGTGCCAGCAGGGGCGACAGGGGAAATAACATTCAGTACTTC

cdr3_length: 18
d_call: .
v_call: TRBV5-1
clone_size: .
j_call: TRBJ2-7
cdr3_aa: CASSRLILQGVPPYEQYF
cdr3_nt: TGCGCCAGCAGCCGCTTGATACTACAGGGCGTACCCCCCTACGAGCAGTACTTC

cdr3_length: 14
d_call: TRBD1
v_call: TRBV11-2
clone_size: .
j_call: TRBJ2-7
cdr3_aa: CASSSDRTTYEQYF
cdr3_nt: TGTGCCAGCAGCTCGGACAGGACAACCTACGAGCAGTACTTC

cdr3_length: 17
d_call: TRBD1
v_call: TRBV28
clone_size: .
j_call: TRBJ2-7
cdr3_aa: CASSSTSTGAPRNEQYF
cdr3_nt: TGTGCCAGCAGTTCAACCTCGACAGGGGCACCTAGAAACGAGCAGTACTTC

cdr3_length: 15
d_call: .
v_call: TRBV5-1
clone_size: .
j_call: TRBJ2-2
cdr3_aa: CASSLPTGNTGELFF
cdr3_nt: TGCGCCAGCAGCTTACCGACAGGAAACACCGGGGAGCTGTTTTTT

cdr3_length: 15
d_call: .
v_call: TRBV19
clone_size: .
j_call: TRBJ2-6
cdr3_aa: CASSSQESGANVLTF
cdr3_nt: TGTGCCAGTAGTAGTCAGGAATCCGGGGCCAACGTCCTGACTTTC

cdr3_length: 15
d_call: TRBD1
v_call: TRBV5-5
clone_size: .
j_call: TRBJ1-1
cdr3_aa: CASSARQGGNTEAFF
cdr3_nt: TGTGCCAGCAGCGCCAGACAGGGGGGGAACACTGAAGCTTTCTTT

cdr3_length: 17
d_call: .
v_call: TRBV7-6
clone_size: .
j_call: TRBJ1-3
cdr3_aa: CASSSKEGAYSGNTIYF
cdr3_nt: TGTGCCAGCAGCTCGAAAGAAGGGGCCTACTCTGGAAACACCATATATTTT

cdr3_length: 18
d_call: TRBD2
v_call: TRBV29-1
clone_size: .
j_call: TRBJ2-1
cdr3_aa: CSVTGGLRRSNSYNEQFF
cdr3_nt: TGCAGCGTCACGGGGGGACTAAGAAGATCGAACTCCTACAATGAGCAGTTCTTC

cdr3_length: 12
d_call: .
v_call: TRBV7-9
clone_size: .
j_call: TRBJ2-3
cdr3_aa: CASSLLTDTQYF
cdr3_nt: TGTGCCAGCAGCTTACTCACAGATACGCAGTATTTT

cdr3_length: 12
d_call: .
v_call: TRBV28
clone_size: .
j_call: TRBJ2-3
cdr3_aa: CASSTPTDTQYF
cdr3_nt: TGTGCCAGCAGCACTCCGACAGATACGCAGTATTTT

cdr3_length: 15
d_call: .
v_call: TRBV5-1
clone_size: .
j_call: TRBJ2-2
cdr3_aa: CASSPLGGATGELFF
cdr3_nt: TGCGCCAGCAGCCCACTAGGGGGGGCCACCGGGGAGCTGTTTTTT

cdr3_length: 14
d_call: TRBD1
v_call: TRBV6-5
clone_size: once
j_call: TRBJ2-7
cdr3_aa: CASSYSGQDYEQYF
cdr3_nt: TGTGCCAGCAGTTACTCGGGACAGGACTACGAGCAGTACTTC

cdr3_length: 15
d_call: .
v_call: TRBV11-3
clone_size: .
j_call: TRBJ2-1
cdr3_aa: CASSSGIRGGDEQFF
cdr3_nt: TGTGCCAGCAGCTCCGGGATCCGGGGAGGCGATGAGCAGTTCTTC

cdr3_length: 13
d_call: .
v_call: TRBV7-9
clone_size: .
j_call: TRBJ1-1
cdr3_aa: CASSIGQPTEAFF
cdr3_nt: TGTGCCAGCAGCATCGGACAGCCCACTGAAGCTTTCTTT

cdr3_length: 15
d_call: TRBD1
v_call: TRBV2
clone_size: .
j_call: TRBJ2-7
cdr3_aa: CATRNRGGTGYEQYF
cdr3_nt: TGTGCCACACGAAACAGAGGGGGGACAGGGTACGAGCAGTACTTC

cdr3_length: 16
d_call: TRBD2
v_call: TRBV5-6
clone_size: .
j_call: TRBJ2-1
cdr3_aa: CASSLSGGGPTMEQFF
cdr3_nt: TGTGCCAGCAGCTTGTCGGGGGGAGGGCCTACAATGGAGCAGTTCTTC

cdr3_length: 15
d_call: .
v_call: TRBV4-3
clone_size: .
j_call: TRBJ2-1
cdr3_aa: CASSHPAANYNEQFF
cdr3_nt: TGCGCCAGCAGCCACCCTGCGGCGAACTACAATGAGCAGTTCTTC

cdr3_length: 16
d_call: TRBD1
v_call: TRBV5-6
clone_size: .
j_call: TRBJ2-7
cdr3_aa: CASSLTGQGFTHEQYF
cdr3_nt: TGTGCCAGCAGCTTGACGGGACAGGGATTTACCCACGAGCAGTACTTC

cdr3_length: 15
d_call: .
v_call: TRBV23-1
clone_size: .
j_call: TRBJ2-7
cdr3_aa: CASSAGGRRLYEQYF
cdr3_nt: TGCGCCAGCAGTGCTGGTGGACGGAGGCTCTACGAGCAGTACTTC